A single sample is the source of the 23 T cell receptor beta chains below, sequenced in a study of cytotoxic CD8 clonotypes in ibrutinib-treated CLL. Libraries were prepared by immunoSEQ multiplex PCR; TCRdb keeps only in-frame clonotypes and omits some of them. This table has some 310,000 clones, approximately 80% appearing once. The source was PBMCs, collected before ibrutinib treatment. Every receptor here comes from a human donor with chronic lymphocytic leukemia.

The chain uses TRBV28 and TRBJ1-1; no clear D. The CDR3 is made up of 14 amino acids. The ends were cut back, 11 bases at V and 4 bases at J, with 20 bases in the middle. The germline gives CDR1 MDHEN, CDR2 SYDVKM. The CDR3 DNA reads TGTGCCCACGGAGACCGCGGTGGCGTCACTGAAGCTTTCTTT. It translates to CAHGDRGGVTEAFF.

This clone has only one observation. The chain carries TRBV25-1 and TRBJ2-3, with D unclear. Looked up from germline, CDR1 is MGHDK and CDR2 is SYGVNS. The germline V and J ends were trimmed by 8 bases and 8 bases, with 23 bases remaining between them. The CDR3 length is 15 residues. The CDR3, as DNA: TGTGCCAGCTCTGGGGTCGGCCGAGTCCTAGGTACGCAGTATTTT. Translated, it gives CASSGVGRVLGTQYF. The variable domain in full, completed from reference TRBV25-1 and TRBJ2-3, reads EADIYQTPRYLVIGTGKKITLECSQTMGHDKMYWYQQDPGMELHLIHYSYGVNSTEKGDLSSESTVSRIRTEHFPLTLESARPSHTSQYLCASSGVGRVLGTQYFGPGTRLTVL.

This clone was recorded a few times. The chain is built from TRBV6-5 and TRBJ1-1; D might be TRBD1 (5 bases). Trimming removed 6 bases at V and 1 base at J, with 9 bases between. Germline lookup yields CDR1 MNHEY and CDR2 SVGAGI. This CDR3 spans 13 amino acids. CDR3 protein: CASSGHENTEAFF. CDR3 in DNA: TGTGCCAGCAGCGGACACGAGAACACTGAAGCTTTCTTT.

The chain joins TRBV28 to TRBJ2-3, with D perhaps TRBD1 (5 bases). Trimming cost V 4 bases and J 3 bases, with 8 bases left between them. This CDR3 contains 13 residues. CDR1 is MDHEN, CDR2 SYDVKM, per germline. The CDR3 is CASSSRQTDTQYF. The CDR3 bases are TGTGCCAGCAGTTCTAGACAGACAGATACGCAGTATTTT.

The chain uses TRBV14 and TRBJ1-2, with D hard to call. Trimming removed 0 bases from V and 4 bases from J, with 15 bases in between. Per the germline V gene, CDR1 is SGHDN and CDR2 is FVKESK. The CDR3 length is 16 residues. The CDR3 DNA is TGTGCCAGCAGCCAAGATCGGCGGCAGCCCGGCTATGGCTACACCTTC. It translates to CASSQDRRQPGYGYTF.

V gene TRBV25-1 combines with J gene TRBJ2-5; tentative D call: TRBD1 (6 bases). The germline V and J ends were trimmed by 4 bases and 4 bases, with 13 bases remaining between them. Per the germline V gene, CDR1 is MGHDK and CDR2 is SYGVNS. The CDR3 extends over 14 amino acids. Here the CDR3 reads CASSVRGFGETQYF. Here the CDR3 DNA reads TGTGCCAGCAGTGTAAGGGGGTTCGGAGAGACCCAGTACTTC. Variable domain in full (rest from reference TRBV25-1 and TRBJ2-5): EADIYQTPRYLVIGTGKKITLECSQTMGHDKMYWYQQDPGMELHLIHYSYGVNSTEKGDLSSESTVSRIRTEHFPLTLESARPSHTSQYLCASSVRGFGETQYFGPGTRLLVL.

The CDR3 is CASSPPVSGGGALTGELFF. The CDR3 DNA sequence: TGTGCCAGCTCACCACCGGTATCCGGGGGTGGGGCTCTCACCGGGGAGCTGTTTTTT. This chain links TRBV18 with TRBJ2-2; TRBD2 is a possible D gene (6 bases). Germline values: CDR1 KGHSH, CDR2 LQKENI. The germline V and J ends were trimmed by 0 bases and 4 bases, with 21 bases remaining between them. The CDR3 runs 19 residues.

The chain employs TRBV27 and TRBJ2-7; 12 bases agree with TRBD1. With V trimmed by 8 bases and J by 6 bases, 14 bases remained unmatched. Per the germline V gene, CDR1 is MNHEY and CDR2 is SMNVEV (reference sequence). The CDR3 has 16 residues. The CDR3 DNA reads as TGTGCCAGCTCCCCAGCGGGGGACAGGGGGCGGGCCGAGCAGTACTTC. Protein product: CASSPAGDRGRAEQYF.

In this sample, this clone turned up a few times. The V gene is TRBV6-5, the J gene TRBJ1-5; TRBD1 aligns across 8 bases. The V gene end was trimmed by 2 bases and the J gene end by 11 bases; junction bases not matched to a gene: 11. The CDR3 consists of 15 residues. Germline V lookup: CDR1 MNHEY, CDR2 SVGAGI. The CDR3, as DNA: TGTGCCAGCAGTTACAGTGGACAGGGCAGAGAGGCCCAGCATTTT. This gives the protein CASSYSGQGREAQHF.

The sample holds a few counts of this clone. CDR3 loop: CAWSGAVSNQPQHF. The CDR3 DNA sequence: TGTGCCTGGAGTGGAGCCGTGAGCAATCAGCCCCAGCATTTT. The V and J genes are TRBV30 and TRBJ1-5; no firm D call. V lost 1 base to trimming and J lost 1 base, with 8 bases between them. Germline CDR1 GTSNPN, CDR2 SVGIG (reference sequence). This CDR3 has 14 amino acids. Complete variable domain (other parts from reference TRBV30 and TRBJ1-5): SQTIHQWPATLVQPVGSPLSLECTVEGTSNPNLYWYRQAAGRGLQLLFYSVGIGQISSEVPQNLSASRPQDRQFILSSKKLLLSDSGFYLCAWSGAVSNQPQHFGDGTRLSIL.

V usage is TRBV10-3 and J usage is TRBJ2-2, with TRBD2 identical over 12 bases. This CDR3 spans 17 amino acids. Germline CDR1 ENHRY, CDR2 SYGVKD. V trimming: 6 bases; J trimming: 1 base; junction bases outside the gene matches: 6. CDR3 loop: CAIRPTSGRLNTGELFF. CDR3 in DNA: TGTGCCATCAGACCGACTAGCGGGAGACTGAACACCGGGGAGCTGTTTTTT.

The chain has TRBV11-3 and TRBJ2-7, with D possibly matching TRBD1 (6 bases). Trimming stripped 5 bases from V and 3 bases from J, with 11 bases between. The CDR3 covers 13 residues. Germline V gene lookup returns CDR1 SGHNT and CDR2 YENEEA. The DNA of the CDR3 is TGTGCCAGCAGCCTGGACAGCAACTACGAGCAGTACTTC. This sequence encodes CASSLDSNYEQYF.

This chain connects TRBV19 to TRBJ1-4; D not certain. CDR3 length: 16 amino acids. The germline V gene encodes CDR1 LNHDA and CDR2 SQIVND (reference sequence). V was pared by 6 bases and J by 4 bases, with 18 bases between. The CDR3 reads CASRTFRRLNNEKLFF. The DNA of the CDR3 is TGTGCCAGTAGGACCTTCCGGAGGCTAAATAATGAAAAACTGTTTTTT.

In DNA, the CDR3 is TGTGCCAGCAGCTTCGCTAGCGGGAGGCGCCAAGAGACCCAGTACTTC. Its translation is CASSFASGRRQETQYF. This rearrangement joins TRBV7-9 to TRBJ2-5; TRBD2 aligns across 11 bases. This CDR3 is built from 16 residues. CDR1 is SEHNR, CDR2 FQNEAQ, per germline (reference sequence). J was trimmed by 1 base and V by 3 bases; bases with no gene match: 4.

Written as DNA, the CDR3 is TGTGCCAGTAGTTTAACTAGAGATACGCAGTATTTT. Translation: CASSLTRDTQYF. This rearrangement joins TRBV19 to TRBJ2-3; tentatively, D is TRBD2 (5 bases). Trimming stripped 5 bases from V and 5 bases from J, with 8 bases between. Germline V gene sequence: CDR1 LNHDA, CDR2 SQIVND (reference sequence). The CDR3 consists of 12 residues. Looking up the rest from reference TRBV19 and TRBJ2-3 gives the full variable domain: DGGITQSPKYLFRKEGQNVTLSCEQNLNHDAMYWYRQDPGQGLRLIYYSQIVNDFQKGDIAEGYSVSREKKESFPLTVTSAQKNPTAFYLCASSLTRDTQYFGPGTRLTVL.

The chain joins TRBV18 to TRBJ2-7; D is possibly TRBD2 (5 bases). The CDR3 runs 14 residues. In germline, CDR1 is KGHSH, CDR2 LQKENI. V was trimmed by 5 bases and J by 4 bases, leaving 15 bases between them. CDR3 residues: CASSGPGSGYEQYF. CDR3 nucleotide sequence: TGTGCCAGCTCAGGACCGGGCTCGGGGTACGAGCAGTACTTC.

The rearrangement uses TRBV9 and TRBJ1-5; D may be TRBD1 (5 bases). This CDR3 spans 14 amino acids. The germline gives CDR1 SGDLS, CDR2 YYNGEE. Deletions cut 4 bases from V and 3 bases from J, with 11 bases between. The CDR3 region has the DNA TGTGCCAGCAGCCCCGGGGGTATCAATCAGCCCCAGCATTTT. As protein: CASSPGGINQPQHF.

The chain carries TRBV30 and TRBJ2-3, with TRBD2 matching 9 bases. The ends lost 5 bases at V and 7 bases at J; junction bases unmatched: 16. Germline V lookup: CDR1 GTSNPN, CDR2 SVGIG (reference sequence). This CDR3 has 16 residues. The CDR3 sequence: CAWDVGGAGGPYTQYF. Here the CDR3 DNA reads TGTGCCTGGGACGTCGGTGGGGCGGGAGGGCCGTATACGCAGTATTTT.

This chain links TRBV30 with TRBJ1-1; no clear D gene. The V gene lost 5 bases and the J gene lost 3 bases, with 10 bases spanning the gap. The V gene's germline CDR1 is GTSNPN and CDR2 SVGIG (reference sequence). The CDR3 sequence is 12 residues long. CDR3 amino acids: CAWSLVYTEAFF. CDR3 DNA sequence: TGTGCCTGGTCTCTTGTTTACACTGAAGCTTTCTTT.

The chain couples TRBV5-5 to TRBJ2-7; the D is unclear. There are 13 residues in the CDR3. Deletions cut 1 base from V and 6 bases from J, with 11 bases between. Germline V gene data show CDR1 as SGHKS and CDR2 as YYEKEE (reference sequence). The CDR3 spells CASSLISLVEQYF. The DNA for the CDR3 is TGTGCCAGCAGCTTGATCTCACTGGTCGAGCAGTACTTC.

The chain recombines TRBV7-6 with TRBJ2-2; no firm D call. Germline-derived CDR1 and CDR2 are SGHVS and FNYEAQ. Trimming removed 4 bases at V and 2 bases at J, with 17 bases between. The CDR3 extends over 17 amino acids. In nucleotides, the CDR3 is TGTGCCAGCAGCTATCTCGAAGGAAGGATTAACACCGGGGAGCTGTTTTTT. Translating gives CASSYLEGRINTGELFF.

The CDR3 loop is CASSLNGLDNTGELFF. The CDR3 region has the DNA TGCGCCAGCAGCTTGAACGGACTAGACAACACCGGGGAGCTGTTTTTT. The chain uses TRBV5-1 and TRBJ2-2; 7 bases map to TRBD2. Germline V gene sequence: CDR1 SGHRS, CDR2 YFSETQ. The CDR3 spans 16 residues. The V and J ends lost 1 base and 2 bases, in that order; junction bases with no gene match: 5.

V and J are TRBV5-1 and TRBJ2-2; perhaps TRBD1 as D (5 bases). CDR1 is SGHRS and CDR2 is YFSETQ in the germline V gene. Trimming left V 0 bases short and J 2 bases short, with 8 bases between. The CDR3 spans 15 residues. For the CDR3, the DNA is TGCGCCAGCAGCTTGGGCCAGGGAAACACCGGGGAGCTGTTTTTT. This codes for CASSLGQGNTGELFF.